Following are 5 T cell receptor beta chains from one sample sequenced in a study of T cells in women clearing cervical HPV infection. Here immunoSEQ multiplex PCR was the method, and the copy in TCRdb shows in-frame clones only, minus some. The listing records under 40,000 clones. The specimen sequenced was blood buffy coat. The receptor source for this set is a woman aged 18 to 69 with a cervical HPV16 infection that either progressed to CIN3+ or cleared (not recorded which).

As to this clone: The sequence runs out 3 residues before the end of the CDR3; the remainder is reconstructed from the germline J gene. This chain joins TRBV20-1 and TRBJ2-5; tentatively, D is TRBD1 (6 bases). The germline CDR1 and CDR2 sequences are DFQATT and SNEGSKA (reference sequence). The CDR3 is made up of 16 amino acids. Trimming took off 0 bases at V and 0 bases at J, with 14 bases between the two ends. The covered CDR3 bases are TGCAGTGCTAGAGATCCCGGGACATCCCACCAAGAGACC. This gives the protein CSARDPGTSHQET. The whole CDR3 sequence is CSARDPGTSHQETQYF.

Note on this clone: The DNA ends 3 residues before the CDR3 does, and the rest of the CDR3 is filled in from the germline J gene. The chain couples TRBV5-1 to TRBJ1-1, with D unresolved. Trimming took off 4 bases at V and 3 bases at J, with 10 bases between the two ends. Germline CDR1 reads SGHRS; CDR2 reads YFSETQ. The CDR3 has 13 residues. CDR3 protein: CASSRALDTEAFF. Partial CDR3 DNA: TGCGCCAGCAGCCGAGCGTTGGACACTGAA.

Comments on this clone: The DNA ends 3 residues before the CDR3 does, and the rest of the CDR3 is filled in from the germline J gene. The rearrangement uses TRBV7-6 and TRBJ1-1; 8 bases fit TRBD1. The CDR3 consists of 13 residues. Germline CDR1 SGHVS, CDR2 FNYEAQ. J was trimmed by 4 bases and V by 5 bases; bases with no gene match: 3. CDR3 DNA, as far as it was read: TGTGCCAGCAGCCCTACAGGGGGCACTGAA. Encoded protein: CASSPTGGTE. The CDR3 in its entirety is CASSPTGGTEAFF.

Worth noting for this clone: The same CDR3 arises from other DNA sequences in this sample as well. The part of the CDR3 DNA that was read is TGTGCCAGCTCACAATTTCCGCCCGGACAGGGAGGTCGGGGCTATGGC. The encoded protein is CASSQFPPGQGGRGYG. In full, the CDR3 is CASSQFPPGQGGRGYGYTF. The gene calls are TRBV18 and TRBJ1-2; 8 bases line up with TRBD1. Read data end 3 residues before the CDR3 end; the end is taken from the germline J gene. The CDR3 spans 19 residues. Per germline, CDR1 KGHSH and CDR2 LQKENI. V lost 4 bases, J lost 4 bases, and 20 bases stayed unmatched.

On this clone itself: A read error may account for a junction end that differs from germline. The observed sequence ends 3 residues before the CDR3 terminus, with the missing tail filled in from the germline J gene. The rearrangement joins TRBV7-7 to TRBJ2-3; 9 positions agree with TRBD1. CDR1 and CDR2 (germline): SSHAT, FNYEAQ (reference sequence). The CDR3 is 15 residues long. The CDR3 is CASSSGQGNWETQYF. CDR3 bases read: TGTGCTAGCAGCTCCGGACAGGGGAACTGGGAGACG.